These T cell receptor beta chains were read from a single sample in a study of T cell responses to AZD1222 COVID-19 vaccine. TCRdb's table, derived via immunoSEQ multiplex PCR, lists solely in-frame clones and lacks some. The sample contains 90,000 to 150,000 clones, approximately 85% of which appear only once. Sequences were derived from peripheral blood, sampled on day 0 of AZD1222 vaccination. These receptors all stem from an adult in good health. The CDR3 runs from the conserved cysteine through the conserved F or W. D genes are given only for firm matches. Clone size is shown for a subset of rows, as once, few, many or a class of expanded clone.

>TRBV2|TRBJ1-3|NA|NA
TGTGCCAGCAGTGAACGATGGGGCTCTGGAAACACCATATATTTT
CASSERWGSGNTIYF
>TRBV6-5|TRBJ1-1|NA|once
TGTGCCAGCAGTTACCTGGGGGGAGACACTGAAGCTTTCTTT
CASSYLGGDTEAFF
>TRBV2|TRBJ2-1|NA|NA
TGTGCCAGCAGTGATATCCGAAGCTGGGTGGCCAATGAGCAGTTCTTC
CASSDIRSWVANEQFF
>TRBV7-9|TRBJ1-6|TRBD1|NA
TGTGCCAGCAGCTCCGGGACAGAAAACTATAATTCACCCCTCCACTTT
CASSSGTENYNSPLHF
>TRBV28|TRBJ2-1|TRBD2|once
TGTGCCAGCAGTCCCCGGTTTAGCGGGAGCTCCTACAATGAGCAGTTCTTC
CASSPRFSGSSYNEQFF
>TRBV4-2|TRBJ2-1|TRBD2|NA
TGTGCCAGCAGCCAAGATGGACTAGCGGGGGGTGTTGAGCAGTTCTTC
CASSQDGLAGGVEQFF
>TRBV7-2|TRBJ1-2|TRBD1|few
TGTGCCAGCAGCTTAGCGGGACAGGGCGGCTATGGCTACACCTTC
CASSLAGQGGYGYTF
>TRBV19|TRBJ1-2|NA|NA
TGTGCCAGTAGTATAGACCGACAGACTCGCTATGGCTACACCTTC
CASSIDRQTRYGYTF
>TRBV5-1|TRBJ2-3|NA|NA
TGCGCCAGCAGCTTGTTTTTGGGAGATACGCAGTATTTT
CASSLFLGDTQYF
>TRBV27|TRBJ2-7|NA|NA
TGTGCCAGCAGAGGGGGGCGGTCCCTCCCATACGAGCAGTACTTC
CASRGGRSLPYEQYF
>TRBV13|TRBJ1-1|NA|NA
TGTGCCAGCAGTAAGGAGGGTGCGGGGAACACTGAAGCTTTCTTT
CASSKEGAGNTEAFF
>TRBV7-9|TRBJ2-5|NA|once
TGTGCCAGCAGCTTAGCTCAACCCGGGGAGACCCAGTACTTC
CASSLAQPGETQYF
>TRBV19|TRBJ1-5|NA|NA
TGTGCCAGTAGTGAGGAAATCCCCCAGCATTTT
CASSEEIPQHF
>TRBV11-1|TRBJ2-2|TRBD1|NA
TGTGCCAGCAGCTTACAGGGGGCGTCCGGGGAGCTGTTTTTT
CASSLQGASGELFF
>TRBV11-3|TRBJ2-2|TRBD1|NA
TGTGCCAGCAGCCCCGACAGGGGGCCGCTCCACACCGGGGAGCTGTTTTTT
CASSPDRGPLHTGELFF
>TRBV20-1|TRBJ2-7|TRBD1|NA
TGCAGTGCTAGTGCGGGCACAGGGGAAATGCGGGAGCAGTACTTC
CSASAGTGEMREQYF
>TRBV11-2|TRBJ2-2|TRBD2|NA
TGTGCCAGCAGCGACGGGGGGGCGCGAACCGGGGAGCTGTTTTTT
CASSDGGARTGELFF
>TRBV28|TRBJ1-5|TRBD1|few
TGTGCCAGCAGTGATGTGACAGGGGGAGACAATCAGCCCCAGCATTTT
CASSDVTGGDNQPQHF
>TRBV27|TRBJ1-5|NA|NA
TGTGCCTCAGCCCGCAGCCTTCGGTGGCCCCAGCATTTT
CASARSLRWPQHF
>TRBV7-6|TRBJ1-2|NA|few
TGTGCCATCGCGACGGCACCAAACTATGGCTACACCTTC
CAIATAPNYGYTF
>TRBV15|TRBJ2-6|TRBD2|few
TGTGCCACCAGCAGAGATGGTCCTAGCGGGGACTCTGGGGCCAACGTCCTGACTTTC
CATSRDGPSGDSGANVLTF
>TRBV9|TRBJ1-6|TRBD1|NA
TGTGCCAGCAGCCCCCCGGGACAGGGAGTTCATTCACCCCTCCACTTT
CASSPPGQGVHSPLHF
>TRBV28|TRBJ2-2|TRBD2|NA
TGTGCCAGCAGTTTCCTACCCCACCGTAGCGGGGGGAACACCGGGGAGCTGTTTTTT
CASSFLPHRSGGNTGELFF
>TRBV7-2|TRBJ2-7|TRBD2|NA
TGTGCCAGCAGCTTACTGGGGGGGACCCTGTCCTACGAGCAGTACTTC
CASSLLGGTLSYEQYF
>TRBV6-5|TRBJ1-2|NA|NA
TGTGCCACAGCCTCTGTGGGGCCGGGTGGCTACACCTTC
CATASVGPGGYTF
>TRBV28|TRBJ1-6|NA|NA
TGTGCCAGCAGTTTTACGGACCAAAGGAGGTCACCCCTCCACTTT
CASSFTDQRRSPLHF
>TRBV18|TRBJ2-7|TRBD2|NA
TGTGCCAGCTCACCACACCCCGGGACTAGCGGGGTCGAGCAGTACTTC
CASSPHPGTSGVEQYF
>TRBV6-6|TRBJ2-7|TRBD1|NA
TGTGCCAGCAGTTACTCGTTCCATGGACAGGTCTACGAGCAGTACTTC
CASSYSFHGQVYEQYF
>TRBV23-1|TRBJ1-4|NA|NA
TGCGCCAGCAGTCATCAGTGGGGGGCGGCTAATGAAAAACTGTTTTTT
CASSHQWGAANEKLFF
>TRBV6-5|TRBJ1-1|NA|once
TGTGCCGCTAGGGCTGGGAACACTGAAGCTTTCTTT
CAARAGNTEAFF